Listed below are T cell receptor beta chains from one sample, sequenced in a study of T-cell memory formation after mild COVID-19. Each CDR3 protein gets one entry after TCRdb re-called the 5' RACE reads with MiXCR. Of 400,000 or so distinct CDR3 sequences in the sample, 20% to 25% were seen once. Sequencing was carried out using PBMCs or a T cell subset sorted from them (not recorded which). Receptors were obtained from an adult woman who had mild COVID-19 (a few samples of this study predate the infection). Cell type and time point are not known. Both conserved end residues are part of each CDR3. The order of the fields is V gene, clone size, D gene, J gene, CDR3 DNA, CDR3 protein. The D gene is left open where the match is weak. Size values are once, few and many counts, or a class for expanded clones, and some rows have none.

V gene: TRBV9; clone size: few; D gene: -; J gene: TRBJ1-4; CDR3 DNA: TGTGCCAGCACACAGGGCGGGGGAAATGAAAAACTGTTTTTT; CDR3 protein: CASTQGGGNEKLFF
V gene: TRBV7-9; clone size: few; D gene: -; J gene: TRBJ2-1; CDR3 DNA: TGTGCCAGCAGCTTTAGTGGGGGCTTCAATGAGCAGTTCTTC; CDR3 protein: CASSFSGGFNEQFF
V gene: TRBV7-8; clone size: few; D gene: -; J gene: TRBJ2-7; CDR3 DNA: TGTGCCAGCAGCTTCGACATTTCGTACGAGCAGTACTTC; CDR3 protein: CASSFDISYEQYF
V gene: TRBV6-2/TRBV6-3; clone size: few; D gene: -; J gene: TRBJ2-4; CDR3 DNA: TGTGCCAGCAGCCACGGTATGGGGATTCAGTACTTC; CDR3 protein: CASSHGMGIQYF
V gene: TRBV18; clone size: few; D gene: TRBD2; J gene: TRBJ2-7; CDR3 DNA: TGTGCCAGCTCACCACCGAATCGGGGGGCCTACGAGCAGTACTTC; CDR3 protein: CASSPPNRGAYEQYF
V gene: TRBV7-7; clone size: few; D gene: TRBD2; J gene: TRBJ2-3; CDR3 DNA: TGTGCCAGCAGCTTAGATGCGCGGGGGGGCCCAGATACGCAGTATTTT; CDR3 protein: CASSLDARGGPDTQYF
V gene: TRBV7-2; clone size: few; D gene: -; J gene: TRBJ2-5; CDR3 DNA: TGTGCCAGCAGCTTAGGGTACAGGGATCAAGAGACCCAGTACTTC; CDR3 protein: CASSLGYRDQETQYF
V gene: TRBV7-2; clone size: -; D gene: TRBD2; J gene: TRBJ2-1; CDR3 DNA: TGTGCCAGCAGCTGGACCGGGACTAGCTCCTACAATGAGCAGTTCTTC; CDR3 protein: CASSWTGTSSYNEQFF
V gene: TRBV12-3/TRBV12-4; clone size: few; D gene: TRBD2; J gene: TRBJ2-3; CDR3 DNA: TGTGCCAGCCGGGACTACACAGATACGCAGTATTTT; CDR3 protein: CASRDYTDTQYF
V gene: TRBV5-1; clone size: many; D gene: TRBD2; J gene: TRBJ2-1; CDR3 DNA: TGCGCCAGCAGCTTGGAACTAGCGGGGATCGGAAATGAGCAGTTCTTC; CDR3 protein: CASSLELAGIGNEQFF
V gene: TRBV9; clone size: -; D gene: TRBD2; J gene: TRBJ2-1; CDR3 DNA: TGTGCCAGCAGCGTAGGGTCCCTTCTAGCGGGAGAGGGTGAGCAGTTCTTC; CDR3 protein: CASSVGSLLAGEGEQFF
V gene: TRBV4-2; clone size: -; D gene: TRBD2; J gene: TRBJ2-1; CDR3 DNA: TGTGCCAGCAGCCAGGGACTAGCGCCAGTCAATGAGCAGTTCTTC; CDR3 protein: CASSQGLAPVNEQFF
V gene: TRBV7-9; clone size: -; D gene: TRBD1; J gene: TRBJ1-5; CDR3 DNA: TGTGCCAGCAGCCGCGGACAGGGTGTCAATCAGCCCCAGCATTTT; CDR3 protein: CASSRGQGVNQPQHF
V gene: TRBV5-1; clone size: -; D gene: -; J gene: TRBJ1-1; CDR3 DNA: TGCGCCAGCAGTAGGTTGAACACTGAAGCTTTCTTT; CDR3 protein: CASSRLNTEAFF
V gene: TRBV4-2; clone size: -; D gene: -; J gene: TRBJ2-2; CDR3 DNA: TGTGCCAGCAGCCCAGATCACGCCAGGAACACCGGGGAGCTGTTTTTT; CDR3 protein: CASSPDHARNTGELFF
V gene: TRBV20-1; clone size: -; D gene: -; J gene: TRBJ2-7; CDR3 DNA: TGCAGTGCTAGAGATCCGGGGGAGCAGTACTTC; CDR3 protein: CSARDPGEQYF
V gene: TRBV5-1; clone size: -; D gene: TRBD2; J gene: TRBJ2-3; CDR3 DNA: TGCGCCAGCAGCCCGGGACTAGAAAGCACAGATACGCAGTATTTT; CDR3 protein: CASSPGLESTDTQYF
V gene: TRBV2; clone size: -; D gene: -; J gene: TRBJ2-3; CDR3 DNA: TGTGCCAGCAGCACGGACCCAGATACGCAGTATTTT; CDR3 protein: CASSTDPDTQYF
V gene: TRBV3-1; clone size: -; D gene: TRBD1; J gene: TRBJ1-6; CDR3 DNA: TGTGCCAGCAGCCCTCGCCCCGGGACAGGGTTATTACCCCTCCACTTT; CDR3 protein: CASSPRPGTGLLPLHF
V gene: TRBV6-2/TRBV6-3; clone size: -; D gene: TRBD2; J gene: TRBJ2-3; CDR3 DNA: TGTGCCAGCCGCCCGGGGGGAGATACGCAGTATTTT; CDR3 protein: CASRPGGDTQYF
V gene: TRBV2; clone size: -; D gene: TRBD2; J gene: TRBJ2-7; CDR3 DNA: TGTGCCAGCAGTCCTATGGGACTAGCGGGAGCCTACGAGCAGTACTTC; CDR3 protein: CASSPMGLAGAYEQYF
V gene: TRBV25-1; clone size: -; D gene: -; J gene: TRBJ1-1; CDR3 DNA: TGTGCCAGCAGTGACCGACAGGTAGTCTACACTGAAGCTTTCTTT; CDR3 protein: CASSDRQVVYTEAFF
V gene: TRBV4-1; clone size: few; D gene: -; J gene: TRBJ1-2; CDR3 DNA: TGCGCCAGCAGCCTTCGGGGATACGATGGCTACACCTTC; CDR3 protein: CASSLRGYDGYTF
V gene: TRBV7-3; clone size: -; D gene: -; J gene: TRBJ2-2; CDR3 DNA: TGTGCCAGCGGTCCTCCGGGTCGGAACACCGGGGAGCTGTTTTTT; CDR3 protein: CASGPPGRNTGELFF
V gene: TRBV7-2; clone size: -; D gene: -; J gene: TRBJ2-1; CDR3 DNA: TGTGCCAGCAGCTCGCTCAGGGTTACTTACAATGAGCAGTTCTTC; CDR3 protein: CASSSLRVTYNEQFF
V gene: TRBV11-2; clone size: few; D gene: -; J gene: TRBJ2-3; CDR3 DNA: TGTGCCAGCAGCGTGGCCCCGGAGGCGGATACGCAGTATTTT; CDR3 protein: CASSVAPEADTQYF
V gene: TRBV7-2; clone size: few; D gene: -; J gene: TRBJ2-1; CDR3 DNA: TGTGCCAGCAGCAGGAGGGAGGAGTTCTTC; CDR3 protein: CASSRREEFF
V gene: TRBV12-3/TRBV12-4; clone size: few; D gene: TRBD2; J gene: TRBJ2-2; CDR3 DNA: TGTGCCAGCAGTTCCGGGACTAGCTACACCGGGGAGCTGTTTTTT; CDR3 protein: CASSSGTSYTGELFF
V gene: TRBV6-5; clone size: -; D gene: TRBD1; J gene: TRBJ1-1; CDR3 DNA: TGTGCCAGCAGTTGGACCGGGACAGGGACGGAAGCTTTCTTT; CDR3 protein: CASSWTGTGTEAFF
V gene: TRBV3-1; clone size: -; D gene: TRBD2; J gene: TRBJ2-1; CDR3 DNA: TGTGCCAGCAGCCAAGGGGGTAGCGGGAAGGACAATGAGCAGTTCTTC; CDR3 protein: CASSQGGSGKDNEQFF
V gene: TRBV25-1; clone size: few; D gene: -; J gene: TRBJ1-5; CDR3 DNA: TGTGCCAGCAGTCCAGGGGCCAACCCCCAGCCCCAGCATTTT; CDR3 protein: CASSPGANPQPQHF
V gene: TRBV4-3; clone size: few; D gene: TRBD1; J gene: TRBJ2-2; CDR3 DNA: TGCGCCAGCAGCCAAGAATCCCGGACAGGGATAACCGGGGAGCTGTTTTTT; CDR3 protein: CASSQESRTGITGELFF
V gene: TRBV10-3; clone size: -; D gene: TRBD2; J gene: TRBJ2-4; CDR3 DNA: TGTGCCACCCTAGCGGGGCTGGTTGAAGGCAAAAACATTCAGTACTTC; CDR3 protein: CATLAGLVEGKNIQYF
V gene: TRBV12-3/TRBV12-4; clone size: -; D gene: TRBD1; J gene: TRBJ1-2; CDR3 DNA: TGTGCCAGCAGTTTTAGGGGCCCCGGGATGGGAGACAGGGTAGACTATGGCTACACCTTC; CDR3 protein: CASSFRGPGMGDRVDYGYTF
V gene: TRBV20-1; clone size: few; D gene: -; J gene: TRBJ1-1; CDR3 DNA: TGCAGTGCCGGACAGATCAACACTGAAGCTTTCTTT; CDR3 protein: CSAGQINTEAFF
V gene: TRBV9; clone size: few; D gene: -; J gene: TRBJ2-1; CDR3 DNA: TGTGCCAGCAGCGTAGTCGGTACTGATGGTGAGCAGTTCTTC; CDR3 protein: CASSVVGTDGEQFF
V gene: TRBV12-3/TRBV12-4; clone size: many; D gene: TRBD1; J gene: TRBJ1-1; CDR3 DNA: TGTGCCAGCAGTTCCCGACAGGGCGGGACTGAAGCTTTCTTT; CDR3 protein: CASSSRQGGTEAFF
V gene: TRBV3-1; clone size: -; D gene: -; J gene: TRBJ2-5; CDR3 DNA: TGTGCCAGCAGCCAAGACAACCCAAAATTCCGGAAGACCCAGTACTTC; CDR3 protein: CASSQDNPKFRKTQYF
V gene: TRBV24-1; clone size: few; D gene: -; J gene: TRBJ2-2; CDR3 DNA: TGTGCCACCAGTCGGGGCGCGCGTGGCACCGGGGAGCTGTTTTTT; CDR3 protein: CATSRGARGTGELFF
V gene: TRBV4-2; clone size: many; D gene: TRBD2; J gene: TRBJ2-3; CDR3 DNA: TGTGCCAGCAGCCAGACTTTGACTAGCGGAGGAGATACGCAGTATTTT; CDR3 protein: CASSQTLTSGGDTQYF
V gene: TRBV7-2; clone size: -; D gene: -; J gene: TRBJ2-2; CDR3 DNA: TGTGCCAGCAGCGCGGGACGACCGACCGGGGAGCTGTTTTTT; CDR3 protein: CASSAGRPTGELFF
V gene: TRBV24-1; clone size: many; D gene: -; J gene: TRBJ1-5; CDR3 DNA: TGTGCCACCAGTGACCACACGACAGGCCTCAATCAGCCCCAGCATTTT; CDR3 protein: CATSDHTTGLNQPQHF
V gene: TRBV20-1; clone size: few; D gene: -; J gene: TRBJ2-1; CDR3 DNA: TGCAGTGCCCCACCGGGACTCCACAATGAGCAGTTCTTC; CDR3 protein: CSAPPGLHNEQFF
V gene: TRBV9; clone size: -; D gene: -; J gene: TRBJ1-3; CDR3 DNA: TGTGCCAGCAGCGGTGGCTCTGGAAACACCATATATTTT; CDR3 protein: CASSGGSGNTIYF
V gene: TRBV6-5; clone size: -; D gene: -; J gene: TRBJ2-5; CDR3 DNA: TGTGCCAGCAGTAGGGGGATTAGGACAGCGACGGAGACCCAGTACTTC; CDR3 protein: CASSRGIRTATETQYF
V gene: TRBV7-9; clone size: -; D gene: -; J gene: TRBJ1-1; CDR3 DNA: TGTGCCAGCAGTCTGGGGGCCTTGGACACTGAAGCTTTCTTT; CDR3 protein: CASSLGALDTEAFF